One sample yielded the 30 T cell receptor beta chains listed below, sequenced in a study of blood T cell repertoires in COVID-19. Measured with immunoSEQ multiplex PCR; TCRdb has only the in-frame clones, and not every one. There are about 64,000 clones in the sample; roughly four fifths occur only once, and more than 8% lies in the top ten. The sequencing sample was made of peripheral blood. These receptors were obtained from a human donor in a cohort sampled during active COVID-19.

The CDR3 DNA is TGCGCCAGCAGTCCTCCGGGACTAGACTACAATGAGCAGTTCTTC. Amino acid sequence: CASSPPGLDYNEQFF. The V gene is TRBV4-1, the J gene TRBJ2-1; 8 bases line up with TRBD2. The CDR3 runs 15 residues. Germline V gives CDR1 MGHRA, CDR2 YSYEKL. The V segment lost 6 bases and the J segment 3 bases; nucleotides outside the gene matches: 7.

The chain is built from TRBV7-8 and TRBJ2-1; D not certain. Germline CDR1 reads SGHVS; CDR2 reads FQNEAQ. The CDR3 has 12 amino acids. The ends were cut back, 4 bases at V and 9 bases at J, with 10 bases in the middle. CDR3 sequence: CASSSLLVEQFF. The CDR3 DNA reads as TGTGCCAGCAGCTCCCTATTGGTTGAGCAGTTCTTC. Complete variable domain (other parts from reference TRBV7-8 and TRBJ2-1): GAGVSQSPRYKVAKRGQDVALRCDPISGHVSLFWYQQALGQGPEFLTYFQNEAQLDKSGLPSDRFFAERPEGSVSTLKIQRTQQEDSAVYLCASSSLLVEQFFGPGTRLTVL.

V is TRBV5-1 and J is TRBJ2-3, with 10 nucleotides matching TRBD2. The germline gives CDR1 SGHRS, CDR2 YFSETQ. The CDR3 extends over 16 amino acids. J was trimmed by 2 bases and V by 2 bases; bases with no gene match: 5. The CDR3 coding sequence is TGCGCCAGCAGCTTAGCGGGAGGGCCAGTCACAGATACGCAGTATTTT. Its translation: CASSLAGGPVTDTQYF.

This chain's CDR3 is CASSFWTSGRGGNEQFF. In nucleotides, the CDR3 is TGTGCCAGCAGTTTTTGGACTAGCGGGAGAGGGGGCAATGAGCAGTTCTTC. The V gene is TRBV28, the J gene TRBJ2-1, with TRBD2 matching 13 bases. Germline V CDR1 and CDR2: MDHEN, SYDVKM. This CDR3 comprises 17 residues. Germline trimming cut 3 bases from V and 6 bases from J; bases unmatched to any gene: 8. Full variable domain (missing parts from reference TRBV28 and TRBJ2-1): DVKVTQSSRYLVKRTGEKVFLECVQDMDHENMFWYRQDPGLGLRLIYFSYDVKMKEKGDIPEGYSVSREKKERFSLILESASTNQTSMYLCASSFWTSGRGGNEQFFGPGTRLTVL.

The chain is built from TRBV18 and TRBJ2-7; TRBD2 might be the D (5 bases). CDR1 is KGHSH and CDR2 is LQKENI in the germline V gene. Trimming left V 4 bases short and J 5 bases short, with 21 bases between. The CDR3 contains 16 residues. The CDR3 sequence: CASSHRLHPGTHEQYF. Here the CDR3 DNA reads TGTGCCAGCTCACACCGTCTTCACCCGGGAACTCACGAGCAGTACTTC.

This clone has only one observation. This chain connects TRBV18 to TRBJ2-7; 9 nucleotides agree with TRBD1. The CDR3 runs 12 residues. The V segment lost 5 bases and the J segment 6 bases; nucleotides outside the gene matches: 2. The germline V gene has CDR1 KGHSH and CDR2 LQKENI. CDR3 coding DNA: TGTGCCAGCTCAGGACAGGGGACCGAGCAGTACTTC. Translation: CASSGQGTEQYF.

V gene TRBV20-1 combines with J gene TRBJ1-2; D not resolved. With 5 bases removed from V and 8 bases from J, the gap between germline ends came to 12 bases. The CDR3 is made up of 11 amino acids. Germline values: CDR1 DFQATT, CDR2 SNEGSKA (reference sequence). The CDR3: CSAPPGGGYTF. The CDR3 coding sequence is TGCAGTGCTCCTCCGGGTGGAGGCTACACCTTC.

J is TRBJ2-1 and V is TRBV20-1; maybe TRBD2 (5 bases). The CDR3 has 11 amino acids. CDR1 and CDR2 (germline): DFQATT, SNEGSKA (reference sequence). V lost 7 bases, J lost 6 bases, and 10 bases lay in between. The CDR3 sequence is CSGTRGNEQFF. The CDR3 bases are TGCAGTGGGACCCGGGGCAATGAGCAGTTCTTC.

The chain links TRBV2 to TRBJ2-7, with D possibly TRBD2 on 6 matching bases. There are 15 residues in the CDR3. Germline CDR1 and CDR2: SNHLY and FYNNEI. The V end was cut by 6 bases, the J end by 2 bases, with 17 bases between. CDR3 protein: CASSQGQGGPYEQYF. The CDR3 DNA reads TGTGCCAGCAGCCAAGGGCAGGGAGGACCCTACGAGCAGTACTTC.

The chain employs TRBV29-1 and TRBJ2-7; TRBD2 is a possible D gene (5 bases). V was shortened by 3 bases and J by 7 bases, with 16 bases between the two germline ends. CDR3 size: 13 residues. The germline CDR1 and CDR2 sequences are SQVTM and ANQGSEA. CDR3 loop: CSVDGKGVGEQYF. For the CDR3, the DNA is TGCAGCGTTGACGGTAAGGGAGTCGGAGAGCAGTACTTC.

This rearrangement joins TRBV7-9 to TRBJ2-7, with 11 bases aligning to TRBD2. The CDR3 is 15 amino acids. Losses at the gene ends were 1 base for V and 3 bases for J; bases not matched to a gene: 2. Germline V gene data show CDR1 as SEHNR and CDR2 as FQNEAQ (reference sequence). CDR3 DNA sequence: TGTGCCAGCAGCTTAGGTAGCGGGGGGGGCTACGAGCAGTACTTC. Translated, it gives CASSLGSGGGYEQYF.

The chain combines TRBV6-6 with TRBJ1-2, with D possibly being TRBD1 (6 bases). Looked up from germline, CDR1 is MNHNY and CDR2 is SVGAGI (reference sequence). Trimming stripped 6 bases from V and 6 bases from J, with 17 bases between. There are 14 residues in the CDR3. CDR3 nucleotides: TGTGCCAGCAGCAACCCTACAGGGTTAGATGGCTACACCTTC. It codes for CASSNPTGLDGYTF.

This clone was observed a single time. The gene calls are TRBV6-5 and TRBJ1-1; the match to TRBD1 covers 7 bases. J was trimmed by 5 bases and V by 2 bases; bases with no gene match: 2. CDR3 size: 13 residues. Germline V gives CDR1 MNHEY, CDR2 SVGAGI. The CDR3: CASSYVQGTEAFF. CDR3 in DNA: TGTGCCAGCAGTTACGTACAGGGGACTGAAGCTTTCTTT.

This clone was recorded only once. The chain employs TRBV5-1 and TRBJ1-1; D is possibly TRBD1 (6 bases). Germline CDR1 is SGHRS and CDR2 is YFSETQ. Trimming removed 2 bases at V and 4 bases at J, with 12 bases between. The CDR3 consists of 14 residues. As DNA, the CDR3 is TGCGCCAGCAGCTTCTGGGGGCCAGGCACTGAAGCTTTCTTT. As protein: CASSFWGPGTEAFF.

The chain is built from TRBV21-1 and TRBJ1-2. TRBV21-1 is a pseudogene locus. CDR3 length equals 13 residues. The CDR3, as DNA: TGTGCCACTAAGCGAGACCCGACCCCGGACTACACCTTC. The encoded protein is CATKRDPTPDYTF.

This chain connects TRBV5-1 to TRBJ2-1; the match to TRBD1 covers 11 bases. The CDR3 extends over 15 amino acids. The V segment lost 2 bases and the J segment 4 bases; nucleotides outside the gene matches: 2. CDR1 and CDR2 from the germline V gene are SGHRS and YFSETQ. As DNA, the CDR3 is TGCGCCAGCAGCTTCCGGGACAGGGGGTACAATGAGCAGTTCTTC. Its translation: CASSFRDRGYNEQFF.

J is TRBJ1-2 and V is TRBV5-6; 8 nucleotides match TRBD1. With V trimmed by 2 bases and J by 8 bases, 20 bases remained unmatched. Germline V gene lookup returns CDR1 SGHDT and CDR2 YYEEEE. The CDR3 has 18 amino acids. This CDR3 is CASSFPVYNSNRGEGYTF. The CDR3 nucleotides read TGTGCCAGCAGCTTCCCGGTCTATAACTCGAACAGGGGGGAGGGCTACACCTTC.

This chain connects TRBV5-1 to TRBJ2-7, with D tentatively TRBD1 (6 bases). V dropped 6 bases and J dropped 2 bases, with 15 bases sitting between them. This CDR3 contains 14 residues. Looked up from germline, CDR1 is SGHRS and CDR2 is YFSETQ. CDR3 sequence reads: CASILSPGAYEQYF. For the CDR3, the DNA is TGCGCCAGCATCCTCTCCCCAGGGGCCTACGAGCAGTACTTC.

The CDR3 spells CASSQTWRARAQYF. CDR3 DNA sequence: TGTGCCAGCAGCCAAACGTGGCGGGCGAGGGCCCAGTACTTC. V gene TRBV3-1 (or the pseudogene TRBV3-2) combines with J gene TRBJ2-5, with D possibly being TRBD2 (5 bases). The germline V gene has CDR1 LGHDT and CDR2 YNNKEL (reference sequence). V lost 2 bases and J 9 bases, leaving 16 bases between the germline ends. The CDR3 is made up of 14 amino acids.

This clone has only one observation. The J gene is TRBJ2-1, the V gene TRBV5-1; no firm D call. Germline values: CDR1 SGHRS, CDR2 YFSETQ. The CDR3 has 15 amino acids. The V end was cut by 5 bases, the J end by 3 bases, with 15 bases between. As DNA, the CDR3 is TGCGCCAGCAGTGAGGCCGGAGAGCGCTACAATGAGCAGTTCTTC. Translating it yields CASSEAGERYNEQFF.

The rearrangement joins TRBV12-3 or TRBV12-4 to TRBJ2-5; no reliable D call. This CDR3 is built from 11 residues. Trimming left V 3 bases short and J 4 bases short, with 3 bases between. CDR3 DNA sequence: TGTGCCAGCAGTTTGAGAGAGACCCAGTACTTC. Encoded protein: CASSLRETQYF.

The rearrangement uses TRBV25-1 and TRBJ2-2; weak D call: TRBD2 (5 bases). CDR1 and CDR2 (germline): MGHDK, SYGVNS. The CDR3 extends over 14 amino acids. V lost 3 bases and J 5 bases, leaving 10 bases between the germline ends. CDR3 residues: CASSDRERTGELFF. For the CDR3, the DNA is TGTGCCAGCAGTGATAGGGAGAGAACCGGGGAGCTGTTTTTT.

The chain employs TRBV6-1 and TRBJ2-6, with D possibly TRBD2 on 6 matching bases. V was pared by 3 bases and J by 4 bases, with 7 bases between. The germline V gene has CDR1 MNHNS and CDR2 SASEGT. The CDR3 runs to 14 residues. The CDR3 protein is CASSEAGGANVLTF. The CDR3 DNA follows: TGTGCCAGCAGTGAGGCGGGGGGGGCCAACGTCCTGACTTTC.

This clone turned up a few times. The genes are TRBV7-2 and TRBJ1-6; D remains ambiguous. V was shortened by 1 base and J by 9 bases, with 7 bases between the two germline ends. The CDR3 runs 13 residues. Germline V gene data show CDR1 as SGHTA and CDR2 as FQGNSA. In nucleotides, the CDR3 is TGTGCCAGCAGCTTAGTAGAGGGTTCACCCCTCCACTTT. Translation gives CASSLVEGSPLHF.

The chain employs TRBV6-6 and TRBJ2-7, with 7 positions matching TRBD1. Trimming removed 5 bases from V and 6 bases from J; junction bases left unmatched: 7. Germline V lookup: CDR1 MNHNY, CDR2 SVGAGI (reference sequence). The CDR3 sequence is 13 residues long. The CDR3: CASSQPTGIEQYF. DNA of the CDR3: TGTGCCAGCAGTCAACCGACAGGGATCGAGCAGTACTTC.

This sequence joins TRBV28 and TRBJ1-3, with a weak D call TRBD1 (6 bases). V gave up 8 bases and J gave up 0 bases, with 17 bases separating them. The germline V gene encodes CDR1 MDHEN and CDR2 SYDVKM. This CDR3 is built from 16 residues. In DNA, the CDR3 is TGTGCCAGCCAGGGGTGGGCCAGGGGCTCTGGAAACACCATATATTTT. Encoded protein: CASQGWARGSGNTIYF. Filled out from reference TRBV28 and TRBJ1-3, the complete variable domain reads DVKVTQSSRYLVKRTGEKVFLECVQDMDHENMFWYRQDPGLGLRLIYFSYDVKMKEKGDIPEGYSVSREKKERFSLILESASTNQTSMYLCASQGWARGSGNTIYFGEGSWLTVV.

The V and J genes are TRBV29-1 and TRBJ2-1; possible D gene TRBD2, 5 bases. Germline V CDR1 and CDR2: SQVTM, ANQGSEA. The V end was cut by 4 bases, the J end by 7 bases, with 8 bases between. This CDR3 is 11 amino acids long. The CDR3 here is CSVGRENEQFF. The CDR3 DNA sequence: TGCAGCGTTGGTCGGGAAAATGAGCAGTTCTTC.

This chain uses TRBV28 with TRBJ2-1, with 9 positions matching TRBD2. V lost 5 bases to trimming and J lost 6 bases; unmatched junction nucleotides: 5. CDR1 and CDR2 from the germline V gene are MDHEN and SYDVKM. The CDR3 contains 14 residues. The CDR3 sequence: CASSTLTSGNEQFF. The CDR3 region has the DNA TGTGCCAGCAGTACCCTGACTAGCGGCAATGAGCAGTTCTTC. Looking up the rest from reference TRBV28 and TRBJ2-1 gives the full variable domain: DVKVTQSSRYLVKRTGEKVFLECVQDMDHENMFWYRQDPGLGLRLIYFSYDVKMKEKGDIPEGYSVSREKKERFSLILESASTNQTSMYLCASSTLTSGNEQFFGPGTRLTVL.

The chain joins TRBV6-5 to TRBJ2-7; 8 bases are shared with TRBD1. Trimming at V came to 4 bases and at J to 6 bases, leaving 8 bases not matched to a gene. This CDR3 spans 14 amino acids. Germline V gene lookup returns CDR1 MNHEY and CDR2 SVGAGI. In nucleotides, the CDR3 is TGTGCCAGCAGTTTCGGCAGGGGGCCTTCCGAGCAGTACTTC. Translation gives CASSFGRGPSEQYF.

V usage is TRBV5-1 and J usage is TRBJ1-1, with D perhaps TRBD1 (5 bases). Per the germline V gene, CDR1 is SGHRS and CDR2 is YFSETQ. This CDR3 is built from 12 residues. Trimming stripped 4 bases from V and 11 bases from J, with 15 bases between. CDR3: CASSTGDSRAFF. The CDR3, as DNA: TGCGCCAGCAGCACTGGAGACAGTCGGGCTTTCTTT. Together with reference TRBV5-1 and TRBJ1-1, the CDR3 gives the full variable domain: KAGVTQTPRYLIKTRGQQVTLSCSPISGHRSVSWYQQTPGQGLQFLFEYFSETQRNKGNFPGRFSGRQFSNSRSEMNVSTLELGDSALYLCASSTGDSRAFFGQGTRLTVV.